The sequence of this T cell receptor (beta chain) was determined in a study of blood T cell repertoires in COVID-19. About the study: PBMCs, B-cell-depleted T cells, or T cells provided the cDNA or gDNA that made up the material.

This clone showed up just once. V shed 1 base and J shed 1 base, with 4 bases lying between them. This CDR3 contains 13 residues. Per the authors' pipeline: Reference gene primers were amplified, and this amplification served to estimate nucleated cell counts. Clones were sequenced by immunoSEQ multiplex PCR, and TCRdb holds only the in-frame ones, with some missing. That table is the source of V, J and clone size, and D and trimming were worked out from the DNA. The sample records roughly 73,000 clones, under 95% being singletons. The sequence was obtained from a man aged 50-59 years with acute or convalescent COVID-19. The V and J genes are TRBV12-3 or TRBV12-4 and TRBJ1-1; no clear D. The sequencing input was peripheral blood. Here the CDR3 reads CASSLGANTEAFF. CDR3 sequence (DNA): TGTGCCAGCAGTTTAGGCGCGAACACTGAAGCTTTCTTT.